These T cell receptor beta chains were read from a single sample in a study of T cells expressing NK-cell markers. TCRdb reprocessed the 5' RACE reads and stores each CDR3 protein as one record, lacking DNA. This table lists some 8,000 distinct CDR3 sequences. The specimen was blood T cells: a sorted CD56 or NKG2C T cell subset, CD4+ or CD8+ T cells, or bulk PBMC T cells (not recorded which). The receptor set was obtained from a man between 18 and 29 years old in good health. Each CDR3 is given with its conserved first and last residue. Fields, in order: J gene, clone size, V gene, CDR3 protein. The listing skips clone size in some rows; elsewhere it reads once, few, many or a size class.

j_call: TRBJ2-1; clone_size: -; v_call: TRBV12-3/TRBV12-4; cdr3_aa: CASRHGAGVNNEQFF
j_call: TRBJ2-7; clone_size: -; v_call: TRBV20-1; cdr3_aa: CSAPDSLEQYF
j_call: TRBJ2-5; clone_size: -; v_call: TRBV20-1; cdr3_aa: CSAKGLRMETQYF
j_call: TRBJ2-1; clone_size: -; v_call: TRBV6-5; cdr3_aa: CASSYSGPYNEQFF
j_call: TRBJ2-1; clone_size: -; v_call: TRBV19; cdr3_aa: CASSIRSSGNEQFF
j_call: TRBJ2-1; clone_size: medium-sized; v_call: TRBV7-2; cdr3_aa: CASSVRGVANEQFF
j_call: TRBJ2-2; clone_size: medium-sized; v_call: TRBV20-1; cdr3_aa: CSARDLDTGELFF
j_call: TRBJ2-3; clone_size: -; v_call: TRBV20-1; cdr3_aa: CSARGRDTQYF
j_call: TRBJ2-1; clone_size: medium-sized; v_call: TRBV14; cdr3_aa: CASRRRQGASEQFF
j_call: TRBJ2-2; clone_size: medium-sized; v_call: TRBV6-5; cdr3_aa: CASSTLAGYGELFF
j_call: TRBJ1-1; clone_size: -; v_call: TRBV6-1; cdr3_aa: CASRSPTRNTEAFF
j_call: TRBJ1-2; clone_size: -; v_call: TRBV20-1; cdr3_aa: CSAADRDGYTF
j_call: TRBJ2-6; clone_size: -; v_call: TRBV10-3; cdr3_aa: CAISQSGSGANVLTF
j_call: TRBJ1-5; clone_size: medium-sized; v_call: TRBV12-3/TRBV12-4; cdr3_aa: CASRPTSNQPQHF
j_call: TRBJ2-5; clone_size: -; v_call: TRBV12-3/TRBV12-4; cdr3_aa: CASSFRGARETQYF
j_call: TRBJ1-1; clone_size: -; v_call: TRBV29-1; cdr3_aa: CSVRSGTGVIEAFF
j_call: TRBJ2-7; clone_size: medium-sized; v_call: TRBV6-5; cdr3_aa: CASSYGGQGAYEQYF
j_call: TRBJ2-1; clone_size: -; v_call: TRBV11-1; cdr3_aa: CASSLLGKPGNEQFF
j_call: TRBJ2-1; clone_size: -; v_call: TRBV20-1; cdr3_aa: CSATGLAGRNEQFF
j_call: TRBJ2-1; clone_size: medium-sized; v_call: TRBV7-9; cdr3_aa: CASSSTGSVGEQFF
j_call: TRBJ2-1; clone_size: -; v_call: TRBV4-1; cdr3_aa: CASSQPLGRESYNEQFF
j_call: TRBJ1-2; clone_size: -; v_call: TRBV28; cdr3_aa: CASREGGYGYTF
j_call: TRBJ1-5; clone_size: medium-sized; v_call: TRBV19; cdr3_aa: CASSTRPPGQGFGQPQHF
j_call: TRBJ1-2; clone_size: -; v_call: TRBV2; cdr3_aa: CAGNPGEDYGYTF
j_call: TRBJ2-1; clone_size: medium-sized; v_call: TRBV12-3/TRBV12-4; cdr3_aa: CASSWTGLAGRNEQFF
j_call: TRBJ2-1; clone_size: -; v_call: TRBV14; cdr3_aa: CASSQASPYNEQFF
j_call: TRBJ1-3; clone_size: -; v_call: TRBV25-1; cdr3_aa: CASSDGVGNTIYF
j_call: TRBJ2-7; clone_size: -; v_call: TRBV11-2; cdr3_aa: CASSLSWEQYF
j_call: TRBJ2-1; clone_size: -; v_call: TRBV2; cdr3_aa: CATSGSGYNEQFF
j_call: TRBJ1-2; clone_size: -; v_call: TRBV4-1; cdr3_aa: CASSQGQGLGGYTF
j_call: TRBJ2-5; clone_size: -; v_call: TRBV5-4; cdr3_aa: CASSSGLAGQETQYF
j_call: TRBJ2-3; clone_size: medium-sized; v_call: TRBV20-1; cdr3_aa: CSARPLATDTQYF
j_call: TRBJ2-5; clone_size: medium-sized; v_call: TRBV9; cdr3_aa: CASSVDGRETQYF
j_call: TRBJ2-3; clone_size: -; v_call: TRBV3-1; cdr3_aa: CASSQGLRLYF
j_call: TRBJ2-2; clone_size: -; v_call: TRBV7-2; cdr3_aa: CASSLRLGGKNTGELFF
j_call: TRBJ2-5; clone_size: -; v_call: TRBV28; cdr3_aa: CASISGPGGAQYF
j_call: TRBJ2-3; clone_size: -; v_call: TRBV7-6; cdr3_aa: CASSLGSADTQYF
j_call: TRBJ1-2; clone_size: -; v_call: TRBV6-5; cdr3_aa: CASRPGQTYGYTF
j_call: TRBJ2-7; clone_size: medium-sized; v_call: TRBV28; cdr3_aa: CASSFLAGDGYEQYF
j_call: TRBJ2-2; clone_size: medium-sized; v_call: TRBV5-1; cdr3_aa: CASSTPGTGDTGELFF
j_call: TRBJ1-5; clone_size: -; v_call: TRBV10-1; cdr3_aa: CASSENSNQPQHF
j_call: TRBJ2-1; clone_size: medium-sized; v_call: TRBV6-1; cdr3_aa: CASSPAGGAYNEQFF
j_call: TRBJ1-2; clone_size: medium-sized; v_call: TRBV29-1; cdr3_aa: CSVERRGSDNYGYTF
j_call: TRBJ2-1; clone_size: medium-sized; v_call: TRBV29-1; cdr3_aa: CSASRGSSYNEQFF
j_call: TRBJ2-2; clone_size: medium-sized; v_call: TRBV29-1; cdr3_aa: CSVQEDRPTGELFF
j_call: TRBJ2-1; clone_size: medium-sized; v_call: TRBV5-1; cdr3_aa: CASSPGGQGEQFF
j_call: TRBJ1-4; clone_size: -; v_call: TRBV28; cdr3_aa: CASSANYRELFF